The 8 T cell receptor beta chains below come from one sample, sequenced in a study of lung T cells in sarcoidosis with Löfgren's syndrome. TCRdb redid the calling of the reads with MiXCR, one entry per CDR3 protein. The table includes 50,000 to 65,000 distinct CDR3 sequences, 21% detected once. The sequenced sample consisted of CD4+ T cells from PBMCs. The receptor set was obtained from a human donor with sarcoidosis (Löfgren's syndrome or another form), or a control subject (not recorded which).

This clonotype was found many times. The V gene is TRBV28, the J gene TRBJ2-7, with D tentatively TRBD1 (6 bases). The CDR3 has 15 amino acids. The V end was cut by 10 bases, the J end by 3 bases, with 22 bases between. The germline V gene encodes CDR1 MDHEN and CDR2 SYDVKM. The CDR3: CATLPWGQEDYEQYF. In DNA form, the CDR3 reads TGTGCCACCTTACCATGGGGGCAGGAAGACTACGAGCAGTACTTC.

Comment on this clonotype: It may be a read error: a sequence one base away is much more abundant. This sequence joins TRBV4-1 and TRBJ2-1; D not certain. Germline V gene data show CDR1 as MGHRA and CDR2 as YSYEKL. This CDR3 is 16 amino acids long. Trimming stripped 1 base from V and 7 bases from J, with 17 bases between. As DNA, the CDR3 is TGCGCCAGCAGCCAAGCGGACGCGGTCGAAAGGAATGAGCAGTTCTTC. Its translation is CASSQADAVERNEQFF.

This clonotype was counted ten times or more. A junction boundary mismatches the germline segment, possibly from a read error. CDR3 sequence reads: CASSLGGSGQQETQYF. The CDR3 DNA follows: TGTGCTAGCAGCTTAGGAGGTAGCGGACAACAAGAGACCCAGTACTTC. The rearrangement uses TRBV7-7 and TRBJ2-5; D is possibly TRBD2 (6 bases). In germline, CDR1 is SSHAT, CDR2 FNYEAQ (reference sequence). The CDR3 covers 16 residues.

In its sample, this clonotype was seen a few times. The rearrangement joins TRBV24-1 to TRBJ2-1, with TRBD2 matching 9 bases. J was trimmed by 7 bases and V by 4 bases; bases with no gene match: 13. The CDR3 runs to 17 residues. Looked up from germline, CDR1 is KGHDR and CDR2 is SFDVKD. DNA of the CDR3: TGTGCCACCAGTGACCCGGGAGGCGGGGGGGCGTATAATGAGCAGTTCTTC. This sequence encodes CATSDPGGGGAYNEQFF.

Written as DNA, the CDR3 is TGTGCCAGCAGTCTTACCTCCCCCCACAATGAGCAGTTCTTC. Protein sequence: CASSLTSPHNEQFF. The rearrangement uses TRBV12-3 or TRBV12-4 and TRBJ2-1; D not certain. This CDR3 is 14 amino acids long. V lost 5 bases to trimming and J lost 5 bases, with 13 bases between them.

This clonotype was seen more than once but under ten times. This chain connects TRBV25-1 to TRBJ2-1, with D perhaps matching TRBD1 (5 bases). Per germline, CDR1 MGHDK and CDR2 SYGVNS. This CDR3 is built from 13 residues. The ends were cut back, 7 bases at V and 12 bases at J, with 19 bases in the middle. CDR3: CASTDIRSQGQFF. CDR3 nucleotides: TGTGCCAGCACGGACATTCGGTCGCAGGGGCAGTTCTTC.

This clonotype was detected ten times or more. The chain is built from TRBV6-1 and TRBJ1-2; D not certain. The CDR3 is made up of 14 amino acids. Germline V CDR1 and CDR2: MNHNS, SASEGT. V lost 6 bases and J 4 bases, leaving 15 bases between the germline ends. The DNA for the CDR3 is TGTGCCAGCAGCAACGAGGGCCTTGCCTATGGCTACACCTTC. As protein: CASSNEGLAYGYTF.

In its sample, this clonotype was seen many times. V and J are TRBV27 and TRBJ2-1; the match to TRBD2 covers 11 bases. The ends lost 2 bases at V and 6 bases at J; junction bases unmatched: 12. CDR1 MNHEY and CDR2 SMNVEV come from the germline V gene (reference sequence). The CDR3 totals 18 residues. The CDR3 DNA reads as TGTGCCAGCAGTTTAATATTGACTAGCGGGACTATGCCCAATGAGCAGTTCTTC. This translates into CASSLILTSGTMPNEQFF.